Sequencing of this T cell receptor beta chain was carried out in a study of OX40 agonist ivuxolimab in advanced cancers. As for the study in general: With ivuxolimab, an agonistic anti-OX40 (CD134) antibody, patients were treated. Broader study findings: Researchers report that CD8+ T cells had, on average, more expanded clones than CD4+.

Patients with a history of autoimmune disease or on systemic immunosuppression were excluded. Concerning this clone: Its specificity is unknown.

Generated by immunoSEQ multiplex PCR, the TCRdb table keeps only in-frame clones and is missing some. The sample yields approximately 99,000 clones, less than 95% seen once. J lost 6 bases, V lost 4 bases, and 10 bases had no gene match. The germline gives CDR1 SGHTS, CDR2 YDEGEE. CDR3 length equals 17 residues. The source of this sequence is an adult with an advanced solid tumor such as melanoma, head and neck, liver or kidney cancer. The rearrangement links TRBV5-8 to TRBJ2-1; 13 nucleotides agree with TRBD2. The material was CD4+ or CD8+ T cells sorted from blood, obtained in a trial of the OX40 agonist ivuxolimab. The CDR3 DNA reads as TGTGCCAGCAGCAGGACTAGCGGGAGCATGGGGGGCAATGAGCAGTTCTTC. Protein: CASSRTSGSMGGNEQFF.